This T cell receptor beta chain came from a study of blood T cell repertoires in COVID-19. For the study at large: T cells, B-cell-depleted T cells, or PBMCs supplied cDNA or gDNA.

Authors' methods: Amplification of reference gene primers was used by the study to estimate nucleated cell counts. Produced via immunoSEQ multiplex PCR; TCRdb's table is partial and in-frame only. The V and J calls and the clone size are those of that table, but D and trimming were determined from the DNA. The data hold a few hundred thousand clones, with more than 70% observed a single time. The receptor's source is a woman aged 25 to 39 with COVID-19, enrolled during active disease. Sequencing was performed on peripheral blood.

The CDR3 DNA sequence: TGTGCCAGCAGCATGCCAGGGTTAGAGACCCAGTACTTC. The encoded protein is CASSMPGLETQYF. This chain uses TRBV6-5 with TRBJ2-5; maybe TRBD1 (5 bases). V gave up 6 bases and J gave up 4 bases, with 12 bases separating them. Germline V CDR1 and CDR2: MNHEY, SVGAGI. This CDR3 is built from 13 residues.